A single sample gave rise to the 13 T cell receptor beta chains below, sequenced in a study of shared clonotypes between healthy human individuals. CD8 cells classed as naive were CD45RO-negative and positively selected for CCR7, excluding terminally differentiated effector memory CD45RA+ cells. The method was immunoSEQ multiplex PCR; TCRdb's version includes in-frame clones alone and lacks a portion of them. The sample lists nearly 2 million clones; roughly 94% were seen once. Sequencing was carried out using naive CD8+ T cells sorted from blood. The origin of the receptors is a man younger than 35 in good health.

The rearrangement joins TRBV7-6 to TRBJ2-3, with D tentatively TRBD1 or TRBD2 (5 bases each). Germline V gene data show CDR1 as SGHVS and CDR2 as FNYEAQ. This CDR3 contains 12 residues. Between the trimmed V and J ends, which lost 3 bases and 10 bases, there was a span of 11 bases. The CDR3 nucleotides read TGTGCCAGCAGCTTGGAGGACACGGCGCAGTATTTT. Translation: CASSLEDTAQYF.

A single count supports this clone. The V and J genes are TRBV7-6 and TRBJ2-5; D perhaps matches TRBD2 (6 bases). The germline V and J ends were trimmed by 3 bases and 2 bases, with 16 bases remaining between them. CDR3 length: 16 residues. CDR1 is SGHVS and CDR2 is FNYEAQ in the germline V gene. The CDR3 DNA sequence: TGTGCCAGCAGCTTGCCATTAGCGGAATTACAAGAGACCCAGTACTTC. Amino acid sequence: CASSLPLAELQETQYF.

This chain joins TRBV4-1 and TRBJ2-7; D possibly corresponds to TRBD2 (5 bases). The germline V gene has CDR1 MGHRA and CDR2 YSYEKL. This CDR3 comprises 13 residues. V lost 4 bases and J 5 bases, leaving 12 bases between the germline ends. The CDR3 loop reads CASSPRGPDEQYF. CDR3 DNA: TGCGCCAGCAGCCCACGAGGGCCGGACGAGCAGTACTTC.

J is TRBJ2-3 and V is TRBV10-1; 14 nucleotides line up with TRBD2. CDR1 is WNHNN and CDR2 is SYGVQD in the germline V gene (reference sequence). Losses at the gene ends were 2 bases for V and 3 bases for J; bases not matched to a gene: 4. The CDR3 runs 17 residues. This chain's CDR3 is CASSERLAGGPTDTQYF. The CDR3 coding sequence is TGCGCCAGCAGTGAGAGACTAGCGGGAGGGCCAACAGATACGCAGTATTTT.

A remark on this clone: The sample carries other DNA sequences with the same CDR3. This chain uses TRBV27 with TRBJ2-7; possible D gene TRBD1, 5 bases. The CDR3 runs 11 residues. Between the trimmed V and J ends, which lost 7 bases and 2 bases, there was a span of 6 bases. Germline CDR1 and CDR2: MNHEY and SMNVEV (reference sequence). The CDR3 DNA reads TGTGCCAGCAAGACAGCCTACGAGCAGTACTTC. Protein: CASKTAYEQYF.

This clone was counted a single time. This sequence joins TRBV6-1 and TRBJ2-7, with D possibly matching TRBD2 (5 bases). The CDR3 is 12 amino acids. Germline CDR1 MNHNS, CDR2 SASEGT. The V and J ends lost 0 bases and 9 bases respectively, with 9 bases between them. CDR3 nucleotides: TGTGCCAGCAGTGAAGCCGGGAATGCGCAGTACTTC. It yields the protein CASSEAGNAQYF.

As regards this clone: This sample also contains other DNA sequences that code for the same CDR3. The V call is TRBV5-1, the J call TRBJ2-7, with D perhaps matching TRBD2 (6 bases). The CDR3 totals 14 residues. The germline gives CDR1 SGHRS, CDR2 YFSETQ. V gave up 4 bases and J gave up 2 bases, with 13 bases separating them. Here the CDR3 DNA reads TGCGCCAGCAGCCTGACGGGCGGGACCTACGAGCAGTACTTC. Translating it yields CASSLTGGTYEQYF. Complete variable domain (other parts from reference TRBV5-1 and TRBJ2-7): KAGVTQTPRYLIKTRGQQVTLSCSPISGHRSVSWYQQTPGQGLQFLFEYFSETQRNKGNFPGRFSGRQFSNSRSEMNVSTLELGDSALYLCASSLTGGTYEQYFGPGTRLTVT.

In regard to this clone: A much larger clone lies a single base off, so this may be a read error. Other nucleotide sequences from this sample produce the same CDR3. CDR3 sequence: CASSLGPSYEQYF. In nucleotides, the CDR3 is TGTGCCAGCAGCTTAGGCCCCTCCTACGAGCAGTACTTC. The chain has TRBV11-2 and TRBJ2-7, with D unresolved. Germline lookup yields CDR1 SGHAT and CDR2 FQNNGV. Trimming stripped 1 base from V and 0 bases from J, with 4 bases between. This CDR3 has 13 residues.

The V gene is TRBV12-5, the J gene TRBJ2-1, with 7 bases fitting TRBD2. From germline, CDR1 is LGHNT and CDR2 FRNRAP. CDR3 length: 15 amino acids. V lost 1 base to trimming and J lost 3 bases; unmatched junction nucleotides: 3. The CDR3: CASGLGLADYNEQFF. CDR3 nucleotides: TGTGCTAGTGGTTTGGGTCTAGCGGACTACAATGAGCAGTTCTTC.

V gene TRBV7-6 combines with J gene TRBJ1-3, with a weak D call TRBD1 (6 bases). The CDR3 extends over 13 amino acids. Trimming stripped 4 bases from V and 9 bases from J, with 13 bases between. Germline loops: CDR1 SGHVS, CDR2 FNYEAQ. The CDR3: CASSSYRDGTIYF. Written as DNA, the CDR3 is TGTGCCAGCAGCTCCTACAGGGACGGCACCATATATTTT.

This chain connects TRBV27 to TRBJ2-7; 7 nucleotides line up with TRBD2. Germline assignment: CDR1 MNHEY and CDR2 SMNVEV (reference sequence). The ends lost 0 bases at V and 6 bases at J; junction bases unmatched: 11. This CDR3 contains 16 residues. The CDR3 DNA sequence: TGTGCCAGCAGTTTATCTGGGGGGGAGGGCCTCTCCGAGCAGTACTTC. This gives the protein CASSLSGGEGLSEQYF.

As regards this clone: Distinct nucleotide sequences in the sample also encode this CDR3. This chain uses TRBV10-1 with TRBJ2-5; no definite D call. The CDR3 is 11 residues long. V lost 6 bases to trimming and J lost 5 bases, with 7 bases between them. The germline V gene encodes CDR1 WNHNN and CDR2 SYGVQD (reference sequence). In nucleotides, the CDR3 is TGCGCCAGCAGCGACGGGGAGACCCAGTACTTC. Translation gives CASSDGETQYF.

This sequence joins TRBV6-5 and TRBJ1-1; D is unresolved. Germline-derived CDR1 and CDR2 are MNHEY and SVGAGI. The germline V and J ends were trimmed by 4 bases and 4 bases, with 10 bases remaining between them. The CDR3 has 13 residues. The CDR3, as DNA: TGTGCCAGCAGTTCCACTTCCGTCACTGAAGCTTTCTTT. Translated: CASSSTSVTEAFF.